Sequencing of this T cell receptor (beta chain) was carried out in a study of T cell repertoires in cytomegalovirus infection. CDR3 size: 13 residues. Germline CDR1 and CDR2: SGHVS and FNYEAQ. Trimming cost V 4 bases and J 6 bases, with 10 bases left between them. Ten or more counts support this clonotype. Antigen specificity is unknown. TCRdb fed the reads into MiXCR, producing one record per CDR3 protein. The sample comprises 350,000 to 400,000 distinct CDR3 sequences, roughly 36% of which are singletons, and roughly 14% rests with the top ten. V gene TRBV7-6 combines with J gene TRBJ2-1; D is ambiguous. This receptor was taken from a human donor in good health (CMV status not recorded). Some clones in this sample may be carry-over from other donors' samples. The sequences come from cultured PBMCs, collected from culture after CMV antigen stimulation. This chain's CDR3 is CASSSYSPNEQFF. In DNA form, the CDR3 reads TGTGCCAGCAGCTCATATTCACCCAATGAGCAGTTCTTC.